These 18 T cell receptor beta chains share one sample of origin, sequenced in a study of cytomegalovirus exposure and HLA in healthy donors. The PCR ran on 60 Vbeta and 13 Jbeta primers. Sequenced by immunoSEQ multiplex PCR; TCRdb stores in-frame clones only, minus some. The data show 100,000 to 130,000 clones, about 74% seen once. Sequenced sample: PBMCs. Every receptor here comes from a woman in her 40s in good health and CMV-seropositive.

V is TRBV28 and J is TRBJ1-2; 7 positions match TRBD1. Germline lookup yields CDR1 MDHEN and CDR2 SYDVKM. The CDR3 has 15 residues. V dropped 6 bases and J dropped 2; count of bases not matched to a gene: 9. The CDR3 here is CASRIGTAINYGYTF. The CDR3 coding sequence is TGTGCCAGCAGAATCGGGACAGCCATAAACTATGGCTACACCTTC.

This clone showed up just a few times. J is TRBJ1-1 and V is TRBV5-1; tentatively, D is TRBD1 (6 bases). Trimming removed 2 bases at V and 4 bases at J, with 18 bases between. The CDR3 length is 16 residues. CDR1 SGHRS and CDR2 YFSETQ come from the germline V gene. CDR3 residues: CASSFLRGRVGTEAFF. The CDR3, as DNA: TGCGCCAGCAGCTTCCTCAGGGGCCGGGTGGGCACTGAAGCTTTCTTT.

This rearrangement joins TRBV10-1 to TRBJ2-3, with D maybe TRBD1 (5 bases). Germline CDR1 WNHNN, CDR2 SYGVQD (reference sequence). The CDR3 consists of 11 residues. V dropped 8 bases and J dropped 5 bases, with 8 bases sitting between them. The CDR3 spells CASGAEDTQYF. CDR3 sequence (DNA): TGCGCCAGCGGGGCGGAAGATACGCAGTATTTT.

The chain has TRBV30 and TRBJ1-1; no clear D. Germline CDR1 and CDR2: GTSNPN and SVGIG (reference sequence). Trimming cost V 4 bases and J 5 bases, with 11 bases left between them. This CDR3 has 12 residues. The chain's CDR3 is CAWTLTRTEAFF. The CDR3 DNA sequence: TGTGCCTGGACTTTGACCAGGACTGAAGCTTTCTTT.

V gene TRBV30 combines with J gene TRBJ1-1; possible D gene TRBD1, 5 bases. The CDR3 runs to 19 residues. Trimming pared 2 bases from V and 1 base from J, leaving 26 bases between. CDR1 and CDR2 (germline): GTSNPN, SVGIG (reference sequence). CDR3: CAWSTRQPRIRHRNTEAFF. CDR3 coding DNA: TGTGCCTGGAGTACCCGACAGCCAAGAATTAGACACCGGAACACTGAAGCTTTCTTT. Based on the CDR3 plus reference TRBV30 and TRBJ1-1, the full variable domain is SQTIHQWPATLVQPVGSPLSLECTVEGTSNPNLYWYRQAAGRGLQLLFYSVGIGQISSEVPQNLSASRPQDRQFILSSKKLLLSDSGFYLCAWSTRQPRIRHRNTEAFFGQGTRLTVV.

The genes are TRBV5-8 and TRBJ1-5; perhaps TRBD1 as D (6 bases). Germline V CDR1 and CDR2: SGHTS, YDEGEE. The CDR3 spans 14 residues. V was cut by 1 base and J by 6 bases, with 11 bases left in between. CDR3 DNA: TGTGCCAGCAGCTTGTGGGGGCTGGGTCAGCCCCAGCATTTT. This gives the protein CASSLWGLGQPQHF. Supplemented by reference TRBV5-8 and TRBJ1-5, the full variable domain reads EAGVTQSPTHLIKTRGQQATLRCSPISGHTSVYWYQQALGLGLQFLLWYDEGEERNRGNFPPRFSGRQFPNYSSELNVNALELEDSALYLCASSLWGLGQPQHFGDGTRLSIL.

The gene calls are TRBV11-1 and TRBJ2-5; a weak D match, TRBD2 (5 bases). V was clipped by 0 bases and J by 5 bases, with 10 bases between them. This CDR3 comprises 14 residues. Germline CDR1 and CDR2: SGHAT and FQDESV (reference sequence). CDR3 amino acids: CASSLAGASETQYF. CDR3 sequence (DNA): TGTGCCAGCAGCTTAGCGGGAGCTTCTGAGACCCAGTACTTC.

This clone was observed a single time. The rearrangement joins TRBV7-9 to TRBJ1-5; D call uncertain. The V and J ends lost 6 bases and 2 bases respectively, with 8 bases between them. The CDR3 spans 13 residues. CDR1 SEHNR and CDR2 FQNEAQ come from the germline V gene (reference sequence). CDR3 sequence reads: CASSQAGNQPQHF. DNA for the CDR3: TGTGCCAGCAGTCAGGCAGGCAATCAGCCCCAGCATTTT.

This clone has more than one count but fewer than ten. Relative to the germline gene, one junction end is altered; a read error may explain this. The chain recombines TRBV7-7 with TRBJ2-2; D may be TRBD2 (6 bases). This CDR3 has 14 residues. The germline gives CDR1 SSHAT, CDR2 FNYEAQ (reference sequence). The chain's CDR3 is CASSRGINTGELFF. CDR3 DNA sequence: TGTGCTAGCAGCCGCGGGATTAACACCGGGGAGCTGTTTTTT.

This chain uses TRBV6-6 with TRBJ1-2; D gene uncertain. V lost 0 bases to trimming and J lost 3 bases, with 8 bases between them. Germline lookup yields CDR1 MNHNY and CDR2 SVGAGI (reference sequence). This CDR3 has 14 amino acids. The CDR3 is CASSYSRGDYGYTF. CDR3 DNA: TGTGCCAGCAGTTACTCGCGCGGGGACTATGGCTACACCTTC.

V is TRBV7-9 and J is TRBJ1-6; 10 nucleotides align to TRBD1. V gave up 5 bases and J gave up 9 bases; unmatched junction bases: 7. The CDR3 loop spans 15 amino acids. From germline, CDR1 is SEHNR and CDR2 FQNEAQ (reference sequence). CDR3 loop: CASSLGQGGTSPLHF. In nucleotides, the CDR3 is TGTGCCAGCAGCCTCGGACAGGGGGGGACTTCACCCCTCCACTTT. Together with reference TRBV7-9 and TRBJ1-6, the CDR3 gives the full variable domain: DTGVSQNPRHKITKRGQNVTFRCDPISEHNRLYWYRQTLGQGPEFLTYFQNEAQLEKSRLLSDRFSAERPKGSFSTLEIQRTEQGDSAMYLCASSLGQGGTSPLHFGNGTRLTVT.

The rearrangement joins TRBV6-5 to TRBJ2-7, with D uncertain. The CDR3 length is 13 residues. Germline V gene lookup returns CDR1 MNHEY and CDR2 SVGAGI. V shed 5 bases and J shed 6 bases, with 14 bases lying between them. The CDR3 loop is CASSTQFHLEQYF. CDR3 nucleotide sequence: TGTGCCAGCAGTACACAGTTTCACCTCGAGCAGTACTTC.

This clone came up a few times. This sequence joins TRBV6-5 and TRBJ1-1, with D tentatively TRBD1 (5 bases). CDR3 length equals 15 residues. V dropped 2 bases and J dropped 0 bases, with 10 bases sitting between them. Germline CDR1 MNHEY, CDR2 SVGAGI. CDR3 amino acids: CASSYGGVMNTEAFF. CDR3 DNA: TGTGCCAGCAGTTACGGGGGGGTGATGAACACTGAAGCTTTCTTT.

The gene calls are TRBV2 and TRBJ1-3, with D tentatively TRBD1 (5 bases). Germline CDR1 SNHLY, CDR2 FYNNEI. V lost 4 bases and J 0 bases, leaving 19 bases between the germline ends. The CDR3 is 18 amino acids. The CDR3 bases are TGTGCCAGCAGTGTTTCAGGGCGTCTGCGTTACTCTGGAAACACCATATATTTT. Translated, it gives CASSVSGRLRYSGNTIYF.

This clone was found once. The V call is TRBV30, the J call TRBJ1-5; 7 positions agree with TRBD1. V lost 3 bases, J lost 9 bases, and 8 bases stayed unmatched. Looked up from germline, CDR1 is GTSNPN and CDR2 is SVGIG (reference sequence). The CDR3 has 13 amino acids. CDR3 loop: CAWRHRGPGPQHF. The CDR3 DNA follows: TGTGCCTGGAGGCACAGGGGCCCAGGGCCCCAGCATTTT.

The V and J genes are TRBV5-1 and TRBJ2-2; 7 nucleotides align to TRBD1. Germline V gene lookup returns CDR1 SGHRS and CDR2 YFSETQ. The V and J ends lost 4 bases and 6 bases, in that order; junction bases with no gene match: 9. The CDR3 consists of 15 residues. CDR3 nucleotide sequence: TGCGCCAGCAGCGCCCGTTCAGGGGGTCCCGGGGAGCTGTTTTTT. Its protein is CASSARSGGPGELFF.

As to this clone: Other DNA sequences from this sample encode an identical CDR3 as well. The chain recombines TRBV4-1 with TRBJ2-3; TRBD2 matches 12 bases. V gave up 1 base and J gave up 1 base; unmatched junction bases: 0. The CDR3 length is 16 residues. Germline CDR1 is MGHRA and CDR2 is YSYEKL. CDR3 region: CASSQGTSGGTDTQYF. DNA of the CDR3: TGCGCCAGCAGCCAAGGGACTAGCGGGGGCACAGATACGCAGTATTTT.

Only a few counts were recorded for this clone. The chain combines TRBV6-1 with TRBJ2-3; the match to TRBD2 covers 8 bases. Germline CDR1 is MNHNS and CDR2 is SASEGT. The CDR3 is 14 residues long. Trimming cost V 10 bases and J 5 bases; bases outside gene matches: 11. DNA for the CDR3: TGTGCCACGCGGGAGCGGGGGCGGGGAGATACGCAGTATTTT. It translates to CATRERGRGDTQYF.